The rows below give T cell receptor beta chains drawn from one sample of a study of Ad26.COV2.S vaccination and SARS-CoV-2 variants. The assay was immunoSEQ multiplex PCR, and TCRdb's table has in-frame clones only and misses some. The sample consists of 300,000 to 400,000 clones, about 86% of them appearing once. The source material was peripheral blood, sampled in a trial of Ad26.COV2.S vaccine versus placebo. The receptor set was obtained from a person between 18 and 65 years old who received the Ad26.COV2.S COVID-19 vaccine or a placebo. The CDR3 runs from the conserved cysteine through the conserved F or W. A D gene is named only where the DNA matches it firmly. Some rows mark clone size as missing; the rest say once, few, many or name a class of expanded clone.

cdr3_aa	cdr3_nt	v_call	j_call	d_call	clone_size
CASSLARPGSGVYEQYF	TGTGCCAGCAGCTTAGCGCGGCCGGGTTCGGGGGTCTACGAGCAGTACTTC	TRBV7-9	TRBJ2-7	.	.
CASSVLRETRQETQYF	TGTGCCAGCAGTGTCCTCCGGGAAACCCGCCAAGAGACCCAGTACTTC	TRBV6-1	TRBJ2-5	.	.
CASSAVGGVRSGANVLTF	TGTGCCAGCAGTGCAGTGGGGGGGGTCCGCTCTGGGGCCAACGTCCTGACTTTC	TRBV6-1	TRBJ2-6	TRBD2	.
CASSMAGQDEKLFF	TGCGCCAGCAGCATGGCAGGGCAGGATGAAAAACTGTTTTTT	TRBV5-1	TRBJ1-4	.	few
CASGRDRDDPVYGYTF	TGCGCCAGCGGCCGGGACAGGGATGATCCCGTCTATGGCTACACCTTC	TRBV5-1	TRBJ1-2	TRBD1	.
CASSTTLGFNSPLHF	TGTGCCAGCAGCACTACCTTGGGGTTTAATTCACCCCTCCACTTT	TRBV6-2/TRBV6-3	TRBJ1-6	.	.
CASSAGTGAAYEQYF	TGTGCCAGCAGCGCCGGGACAGGGGCTGCCTACGAGCAGTACTTC	TRBV9	TRBJ2-7	TRBD1	.
CAWSSLWDRGTYEQYF	TGTGCCTGGAGTTCCCTTTGGGACAGGGGGACCTACGAGCAGTACTTC	TRBV30	TRBJ2-7	TRBD1	few
CASSLSRNSNQPQHF	TGTGCCAGCAGCTTATCCAGAAATAGCAATCAGCCCCAGCATTTT	TRBV7-7	TRBJ1-5	.	.
CASSYPPPTKQYF	TGTGCCAGCAGTTACCCGCCACCAACAAAGCAGTACTTC	TRBV6-2/TRBV6-3	TRBJ2-7	.	.
CASSQGEGSDTQYF	TGCGCCAGCAGCCAGGGGGAGGGGTCAGATACGCAGTATTTT	TRBV5-1	TRBJ2-3	.	.
CAISETEMNTEAFF	TGTGCCATCAGTGAGACTGAGATGAACACTGAAGCTTTCTTT	TRBV10-3	TRBJ1-1	.	once
CASRDRAGNYGYTF	TGTGCCAGCAGAGACAGGGCTGGCAACTATGGCTACACCTTC	TRBV25-1	TRBJ1-2	TRBD1	.
CASRPGNTEAFF	TGTGCCAGCAGACCCGGGAACACTGAAGCTTTCTTT	TRBV6-6	TRBJ1-1	.	.
CASSQRDRGNYGYTF	TGTGCCAGCAGCCAACGGGACAGGGGGAACTATGGCTACACCTTC	TRBV7-2	TRBJ1-2	TRBD1	.
CASSEIGNQPQHF	TGTGCCAGCAGTGAAATAGGGAATCAGCCCCAGCATTTT	TRBV6-1	TRBJ1-5	.	.